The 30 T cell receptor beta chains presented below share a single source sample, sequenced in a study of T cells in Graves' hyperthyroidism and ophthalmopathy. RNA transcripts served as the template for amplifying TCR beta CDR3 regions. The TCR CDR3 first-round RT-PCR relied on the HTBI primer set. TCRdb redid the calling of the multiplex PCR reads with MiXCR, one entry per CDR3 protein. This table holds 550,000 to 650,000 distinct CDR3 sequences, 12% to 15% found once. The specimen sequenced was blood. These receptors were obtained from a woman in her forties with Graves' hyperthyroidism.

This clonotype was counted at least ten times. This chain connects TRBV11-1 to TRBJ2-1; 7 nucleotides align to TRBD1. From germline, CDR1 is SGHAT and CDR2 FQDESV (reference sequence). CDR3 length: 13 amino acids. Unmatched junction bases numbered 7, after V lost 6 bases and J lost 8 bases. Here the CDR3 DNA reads TGTGCCAGCAGACTCACGACAGGGTATGAGCAGTTCTTC. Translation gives CASRLTTGYEQFF.

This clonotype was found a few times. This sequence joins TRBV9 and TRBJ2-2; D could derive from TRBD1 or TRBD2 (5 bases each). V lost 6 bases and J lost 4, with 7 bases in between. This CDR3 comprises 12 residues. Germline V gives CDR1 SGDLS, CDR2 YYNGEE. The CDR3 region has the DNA TGTGCCAGCACGGGGCCCACCGGGGAGCTGTTTTTT. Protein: CASTGPTGELFF. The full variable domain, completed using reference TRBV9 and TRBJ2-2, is DSGVTQTPKHLITATGQRVTLRCSPRSGDLSVYWYQQSLDQGLQFLIQYYNGEERAKGNILERFSAQQFPDLHSELNLSSLELGDSALYFCASTGPTGELFFGEGSRLTVL.

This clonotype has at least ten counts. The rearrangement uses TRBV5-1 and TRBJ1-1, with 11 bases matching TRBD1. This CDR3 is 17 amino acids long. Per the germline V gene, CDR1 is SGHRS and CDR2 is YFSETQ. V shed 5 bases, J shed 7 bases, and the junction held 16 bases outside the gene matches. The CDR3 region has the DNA TGCGCCAGCAGAGTCCCGGGACAGGGGGAGCCCTCCTTTGAAGCTTTCTTT. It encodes CASRVPGQGEPSFEAFF.

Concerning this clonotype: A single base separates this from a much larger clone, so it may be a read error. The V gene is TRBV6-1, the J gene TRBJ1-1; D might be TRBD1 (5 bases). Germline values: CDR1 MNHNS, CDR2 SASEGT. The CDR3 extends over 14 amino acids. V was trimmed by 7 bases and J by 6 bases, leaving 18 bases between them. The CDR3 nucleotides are TGTGCCAGCACCTCAATTGGCAGGGCCGCTGAAGCTTTCTTT. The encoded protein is CASTSIGRAAEAFF.

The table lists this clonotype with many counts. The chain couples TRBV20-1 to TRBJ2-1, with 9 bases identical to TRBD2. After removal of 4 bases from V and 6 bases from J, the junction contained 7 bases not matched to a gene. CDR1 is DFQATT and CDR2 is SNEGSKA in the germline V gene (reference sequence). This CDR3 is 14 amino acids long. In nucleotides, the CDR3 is TGCAGTGCTACCTGGGGTAGCGGGAGCAATGAGCAGTTCTTC. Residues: CSATWGSGSNEQFF.

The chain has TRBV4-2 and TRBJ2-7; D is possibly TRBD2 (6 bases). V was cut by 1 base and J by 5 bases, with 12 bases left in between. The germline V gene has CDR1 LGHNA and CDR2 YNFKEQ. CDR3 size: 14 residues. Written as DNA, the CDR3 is TGTGCCAGCAGCCAAGTCTCTAGCGCCGACGAGCAGTACTTC. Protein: CASSQVSSADEQYF.

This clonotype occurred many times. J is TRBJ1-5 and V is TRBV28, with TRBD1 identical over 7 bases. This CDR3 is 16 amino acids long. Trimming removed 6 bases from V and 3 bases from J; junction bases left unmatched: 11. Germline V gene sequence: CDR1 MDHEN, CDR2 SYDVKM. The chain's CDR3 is CASRRRDSSINQPQHF. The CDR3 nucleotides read TGTGCCAGCAGACGCCGGGACAGCTCGATCAATCAGCCCCAGCATTTT.

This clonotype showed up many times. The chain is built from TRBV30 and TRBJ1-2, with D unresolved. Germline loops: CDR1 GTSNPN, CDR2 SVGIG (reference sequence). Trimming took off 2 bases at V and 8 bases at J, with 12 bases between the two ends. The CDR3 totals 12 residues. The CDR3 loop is CAWSPGTSGYTF. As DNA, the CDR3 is TGTGCCTGGAGTCCGGGCACTTCGGGCTACACCTTC.

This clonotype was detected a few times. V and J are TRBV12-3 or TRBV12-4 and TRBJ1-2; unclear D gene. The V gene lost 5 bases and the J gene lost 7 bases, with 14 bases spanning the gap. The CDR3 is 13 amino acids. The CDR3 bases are TGTGCCAGCAGTACCCGACCGAACCGTGGCTACACCTTC. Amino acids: CASSTRPNRGYTF.

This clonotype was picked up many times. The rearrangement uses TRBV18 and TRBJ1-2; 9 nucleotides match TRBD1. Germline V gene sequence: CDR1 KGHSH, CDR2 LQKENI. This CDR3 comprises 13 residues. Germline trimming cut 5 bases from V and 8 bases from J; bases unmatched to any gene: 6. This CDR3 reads CASSSGTGLGYTF. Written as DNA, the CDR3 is TGTGCCAGCTCATCGGGGACAGGGTTGGGCTACACCTTC.

In DNA, the CDR3 is TGCGCCAGCAGCCAAGTAGGGACGGGATACGAGCAGTACTTC. The encoded protein is CASSQVGTGYEQYF. The chain is built from TRBV4-1 and TRBJ2-7; D may match TRBD1 or TRBD2 (5 bases each). V was pared by 1 base and J by 4 bases, with 11 bases between. The CDR3 is 14 amino acids. CDR1 and CDR2 (germline): MGHRA, YSYEKL.

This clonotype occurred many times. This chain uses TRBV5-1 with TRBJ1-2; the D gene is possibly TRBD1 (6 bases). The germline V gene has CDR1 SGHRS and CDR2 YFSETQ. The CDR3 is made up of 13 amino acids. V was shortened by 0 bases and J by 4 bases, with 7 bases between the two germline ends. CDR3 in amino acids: CASSLETGYGYTF. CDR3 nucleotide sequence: TGCGCCAGCAGCTTGGAGACAGGCTATGGCTACACCTTC.

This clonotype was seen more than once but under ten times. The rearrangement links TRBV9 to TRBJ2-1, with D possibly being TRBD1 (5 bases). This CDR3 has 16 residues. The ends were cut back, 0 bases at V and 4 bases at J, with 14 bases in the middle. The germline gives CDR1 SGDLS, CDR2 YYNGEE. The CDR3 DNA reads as TGTGCCAGCAGCGTAGGGCCAGGGAAGATATACAATGAGCAGTTCTTC. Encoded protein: CASSVGPGKIYNEQFF. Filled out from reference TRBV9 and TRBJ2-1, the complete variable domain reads DSGVTQTPKHLITATGQRVTLRCSPRSGDLSVYWYQQSLDQGLQFLIQYYNGEERAKGNILERFSAQQFPDLHSELNLSSLELGDSALYFCASSVGPGKIYNEQFFGPGTRLTVL.

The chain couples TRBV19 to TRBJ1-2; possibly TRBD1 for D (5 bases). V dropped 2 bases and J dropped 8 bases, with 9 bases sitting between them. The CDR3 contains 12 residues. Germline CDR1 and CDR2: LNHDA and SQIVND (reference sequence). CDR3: CASSILGAGYTF. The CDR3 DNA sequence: TGTGCCAGTAGTATACTAGGGGCCGGCTACACCTTC.

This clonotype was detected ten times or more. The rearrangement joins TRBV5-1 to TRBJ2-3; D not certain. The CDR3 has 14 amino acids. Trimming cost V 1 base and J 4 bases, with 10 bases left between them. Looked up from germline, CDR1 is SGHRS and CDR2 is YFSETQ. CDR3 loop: CASSLLQTSDTQYF. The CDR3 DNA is TGCGCCAGCAGCTTGTTACAGACTTCAGATACGCAGTATTTT.

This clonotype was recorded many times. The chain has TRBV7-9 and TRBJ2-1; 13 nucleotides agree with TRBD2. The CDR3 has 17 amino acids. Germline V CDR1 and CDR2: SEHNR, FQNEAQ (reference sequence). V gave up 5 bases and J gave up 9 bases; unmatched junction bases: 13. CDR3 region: CASSPEGLAGDSGEQFF. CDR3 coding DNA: TGTGCCAGCAGCCCAGAAGGACTAGCGGGAGACTCGGGTGAGCAGTTCTTC.

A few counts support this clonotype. The CDR3 nucleotides read TGTGCCAGCAGCTTGACAGGGGGGAACCACGAGCAGTACTTC. It codes for CASSLTGGNHEQYF. The chain uses TRBV5-5 and TRBJ2-7; 8 bases agree with TRBD1. Germline CDR1 and CDR2: SGHKS and YYEKEE (reference sequence). V shed 1 base and J 5 bases; nucleotides not matched to a gene: 5. CDR3 length equals 14 residues. Variable domain in full (rest from reference TRBV5-5 and TRBJ2-7): DAGVTQSPTHLIKTRGQQVTLRCSPISGHKSVSWYQQVLGQGPQFIFQYYEKEERGRGNFPDRFSARQFPNYSSELNVNALLLGDSALYLCASSLTGGNHEQYFGPGTRLTVT.

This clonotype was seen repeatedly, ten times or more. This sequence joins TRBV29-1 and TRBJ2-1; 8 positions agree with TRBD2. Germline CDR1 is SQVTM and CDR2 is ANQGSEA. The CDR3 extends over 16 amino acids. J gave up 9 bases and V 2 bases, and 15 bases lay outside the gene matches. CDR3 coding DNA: TGCAGCGTTGAACCTCGGAGCGGGAGAACGGTTCTTGAGCAGTTCTTC. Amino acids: CSVEPRSGRTVLEQFF.

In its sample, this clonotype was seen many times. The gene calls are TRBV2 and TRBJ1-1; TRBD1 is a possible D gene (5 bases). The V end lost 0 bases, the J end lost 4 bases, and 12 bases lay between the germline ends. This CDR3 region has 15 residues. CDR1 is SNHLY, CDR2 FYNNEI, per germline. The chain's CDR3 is CASSEARGGVTEAFF. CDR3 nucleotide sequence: TGTGCCAGCAGTGAAGCTCGGGGGGGGGTCACTGAAGCTTTCTTT.

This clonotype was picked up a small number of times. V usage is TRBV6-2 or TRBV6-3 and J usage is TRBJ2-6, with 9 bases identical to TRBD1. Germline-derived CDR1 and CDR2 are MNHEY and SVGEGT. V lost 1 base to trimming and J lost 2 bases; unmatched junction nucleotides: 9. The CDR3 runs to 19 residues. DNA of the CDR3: TGTGCCAGCAGTTACTTACCGGGACAGGGATTCGCTGGGGCCAACGTCCTGACTTTC. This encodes CASSYLPGQGFAGANVLTF.

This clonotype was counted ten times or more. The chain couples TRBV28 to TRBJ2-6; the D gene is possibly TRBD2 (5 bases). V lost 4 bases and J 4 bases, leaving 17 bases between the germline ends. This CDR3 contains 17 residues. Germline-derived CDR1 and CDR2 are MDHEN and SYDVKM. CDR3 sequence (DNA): TGTGCCAGCAGTTCCTATGGACGAGGGTCCGGGGCCAACGTCCTGACTTTC. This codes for CASSSYGRGSGANVLTF.

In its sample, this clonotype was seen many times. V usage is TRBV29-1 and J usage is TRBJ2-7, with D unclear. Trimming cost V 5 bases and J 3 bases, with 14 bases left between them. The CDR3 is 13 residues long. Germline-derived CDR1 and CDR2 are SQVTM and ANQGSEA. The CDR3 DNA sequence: TGCAGCGTTCTTAAGAGATTAGACTACGAGCAGTACTTC. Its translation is CSVLKRLDYEQYF.

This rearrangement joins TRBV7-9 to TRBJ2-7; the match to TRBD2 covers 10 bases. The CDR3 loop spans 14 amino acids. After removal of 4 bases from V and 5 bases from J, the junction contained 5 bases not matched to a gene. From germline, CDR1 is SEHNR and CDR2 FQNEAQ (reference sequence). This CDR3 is CASSSTSGPDEQYF. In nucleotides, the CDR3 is TGTGCCAGCAGCTCGACTAGCGGGCCGGACGAGCAGTACTTC.

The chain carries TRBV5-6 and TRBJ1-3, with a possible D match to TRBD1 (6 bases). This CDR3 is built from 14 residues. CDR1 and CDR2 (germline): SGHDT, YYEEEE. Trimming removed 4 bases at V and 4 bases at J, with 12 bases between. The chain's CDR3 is CASSTGTFGNTIYF. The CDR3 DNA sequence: TGTGCCAGCAGCACCGGGACATTCGGAAACACCATATATTTT.

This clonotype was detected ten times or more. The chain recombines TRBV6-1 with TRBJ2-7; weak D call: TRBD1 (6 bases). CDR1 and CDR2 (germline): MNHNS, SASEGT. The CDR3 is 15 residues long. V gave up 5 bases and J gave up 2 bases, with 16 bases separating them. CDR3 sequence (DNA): TGTGCCAGCAGTAATACCGGGACAAAAACCTACGAGCAGTACTTC. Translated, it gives CASSNTGTKTYEQYF.

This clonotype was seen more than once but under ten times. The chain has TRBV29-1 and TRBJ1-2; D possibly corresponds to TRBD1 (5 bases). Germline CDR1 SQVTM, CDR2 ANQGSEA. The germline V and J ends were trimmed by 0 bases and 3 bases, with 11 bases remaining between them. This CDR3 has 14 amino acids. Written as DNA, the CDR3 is TGCAGCGTTGAAGATCTGGGGCGGGACTATGGCTACACCTTC. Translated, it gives CSVEDLGRDYGYTF.

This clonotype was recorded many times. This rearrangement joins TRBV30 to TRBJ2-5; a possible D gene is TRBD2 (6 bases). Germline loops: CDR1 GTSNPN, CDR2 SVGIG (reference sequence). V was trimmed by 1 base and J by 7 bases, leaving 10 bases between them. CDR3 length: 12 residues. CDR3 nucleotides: TGTGCCTGGAGTGAGGCGGAGGGGACCCAGTACTTC. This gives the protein CAWSEAEGTQYF.

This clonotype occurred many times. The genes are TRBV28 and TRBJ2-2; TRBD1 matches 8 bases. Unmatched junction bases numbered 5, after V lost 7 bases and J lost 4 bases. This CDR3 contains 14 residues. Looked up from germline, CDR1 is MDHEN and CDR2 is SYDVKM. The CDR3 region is CASTKDRATGELFF. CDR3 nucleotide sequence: TGTGCCAGCACCAAGGACAGGGCCACCGGGGAGCTGTTTTTT.

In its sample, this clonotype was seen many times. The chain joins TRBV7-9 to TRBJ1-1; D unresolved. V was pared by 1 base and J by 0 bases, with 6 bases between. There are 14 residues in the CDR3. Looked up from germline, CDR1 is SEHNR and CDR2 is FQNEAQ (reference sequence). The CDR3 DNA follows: TGTGCCAGCAGCTTAGGAGACCTGAACACTGAAGCTTTCTTT. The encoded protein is CASSLGDLNTEAFF. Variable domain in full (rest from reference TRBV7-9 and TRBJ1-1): DTGVSQNPRHKITKRGQNVTFRCDPISEHNRLYWYRQTLGQGPEFLTYFQNEAQLEKSRLLSDRFSAERPKGSFSTLEIQRTEQGDSAMYLCASSLGDLNTEAFFGQGTRLTVV.

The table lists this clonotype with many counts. In DNA form, the CDR3 reads TGTGCCAGCAGTTTAGGGTATAATTCACCCCTCCACTTT. As protein: CASSLGYNSPLHF. The chain recombines TRBV12-3 or TRBV12-4 with TRBJ1-6; D is ambiguous. Trimming stripped 1 base from V and 4 bases from J, with 2 bases between. The CDR3 sequence is 13 residues long.